These 26 T cell receptor beta chains were sequenced from one sample in a study of molecular identifiers for immune sequencing clone quantification. MiXCR was run by TCRdb on the PCR reads, yielding one entry per CDR3 protein. The sample records 250,000 to 400,000 distinct CDR3 sequences, over 20% being singletons. Sequenced: naive CD8+ T cells from blood, with Jurkat cell RNA spiked in. Specified subset: FACS-sorted CD8+CD4-CCR7+CD45RA+ naive T cells. The origin of the receptors is a human donor in good health. Some libraries in this study had Jurkat cell RNA spiked in.

This clonotype was counted many times. The J gene is TRBJ2-1, the V gene TRBV27; D is perhaps TRBD1 (5 bases). This CDR3 is built from 13 residues. The ends were cut back, 0 bases at V and 7 bases at J, with 7 bases in the middle. Per the germline V gene, CDR1 is MNHEY and CDR2 is SMNVEV (reference sequence). In DNA form, the CDR3 reads TGTGCCAGCAGTTTATCCCCAGGGAATGAGCAGTTCTTC. As protein: CASSLSPGNEQFF.

This clonotype was seen at least ten times. The chain employs TRBV29-1 and TRBJ2-7, with 12 bases fitting TRBD1. Germline assignment: CDR1 SQVTM and CDR2 ANQGSEA. The CDR3 is made up of 16 amino acids. V shed 4 bases, J shed 5 bases, and the junction held 12 bases outside the gene matches. The CDR3 sequence: CSVGLTGQGAQNEQYF. CDR3 DNA sequence: TGCAGCGTTGGGCTAACGGGACAGGGGGCGCAGAACGAGCAGTACTTC.

This clonotype was seen ten or more times. The chain combines TRBV7-9 with TRBJ1-4; TRBD1 is a possible D gene (5 bases). The CDR3 totals 15 residues. Per the germline V gene, CDR1 is SEHNR and CDR2 is FQNEAQ (reference sequence). Trimming removed 5 bases at V and 7 bases at J, with 17 bases between. The CDR3 DNA is TGTGCCAGCAGCGATGTCGACAGTCGCCCTGAAAAACTGTTTTTT. It translates to CASSDVDSRPEKLFF.

V is TRBV10-3 and J is TRBJ2-1; 8 nucleotides match TRBD2. Losses at the gene ends were 3 bases for V and 8 bases for J; bases not matched to a gene: 9. The germline gives CDR1 ENHRY, CDR2 SYGVKD. The CDR3 covers 15 residues. The DNA for the CDR3 is TGTGCCATCAGTGACGCCGGGACTAGTCTGTATGAGCAGTTCTTC. Translated, it gives CAISDAGTSLYEQFF.

The chain links TRBV19 to TRBJ1-1; D perhaps matches TRBD1 (6 bases). Between the trimmed V and J ends, which lost 1 base and 2 bases, there was a span of 17 bases. The CDR3 sequence is 17 residues long. CDR1 is LNHDA and CDR2 is SQIVND in the germline V gene (reference sequence). CDR3 protein: CASSIGRFDRRNTEAFF. CDR3 bases: TGTGCCAGTAGTATAGGGAGGTTTGACAGGCGCAACACTGAAGCTTTCTTT.

This clonotype was picked up a small number of times. The genes are TRBV11-3 and TRBJ2-1; 15 nucleotides align to TRBD2. Trimming cost V 5 bases and J 8 bases; bases outside gene matches: 13. Looked up from germline, CDR1 is SGHNT and CDR2 is YENEEA. The CDR3 is 18 amino acids. The CDR3 DNA reads as TGTGCCAGCAGCCTACGCGGACTAGCGGGAGGGGGGAGTGATGAGCAGTTCTTC. Encoded protein: CASSLRGLAGGGSDEQFF.

This clonotype was picked up a small number of times. This sequence joins TRBV4-1 and TRBJ2-7; D is possibly TRBD1 (6 bases). Germline V lookup: CDR1 MGHRA, CDR2 YSYEKL. Between the trimmed V and J ends, which lost 4 bases and 5 bases, there was a span of 18 bases. The CDR3 sequence is 15 residues long. The CDR3 loop is CASSLTGAEYDEQYF. DNA of the CDR3: TGCGCCAGCAGCCTGACAGGTGCCGAGTATGACGAGCAGTACTTC.

A remark on this clonotype: It may be a read error: a sequence one base away is much more abundant. The rearrangement links TRBV19 to TRBJ2-6; no clear D. From germline, CDR1 is LNHDA and CDR2 SQIVND (reference sequence). V was shortened by 11 bases and J by 4 bases, with 9 bases between the two germline ends. This CDR3 spans 12 amino acids. The CDR3 here is CARTQGANVLTF. DNA for the CDR3: TGTGCCCGTACCCAAGGGGCCAACGTCCTGACTTTC.

This chain connects TRBV24-1 to TRBJ2-1; the match to TRBD1 covers 9 bases. Germline trimming cut 5 bases from V and 4 bases from J; bases unmatched to any gene: 5. This CDR3 is built from 15 residues. From germline, CDR1 is KGHDR and CDR2 SFDVKD. In nucleotides, the CDR3 is TGTGCCACCAGTGCCGGACAGGGGATTTACAATGAGCAGTTCTTC. Amino acids: CATSAGQGIYNEQFF.

This chain joins TRBV6-5 and TRBJ2-3, with TRBD2 matching 7 bases. Germline CDR1 MNHEY, CDR2 SVGAGI. CDR3 size: 14 residues. V lost 4 bases, J lost 2 bases, and 3 bases stayed unmatched. The CDR3 coding sequence is TGTGCCAGCAGTTTGGGAGGGGTCACAGATACGCAGTATTTT. Its protein product is CASSLGGVTDTQYF.

The sample holds many counts of this clonotype. CDR3 amino acids: CASRESRLAQDTQYF. DNA for the CDR3: TGTGCCAGTAGGGAAAGCCGACTAGCGCAAGATACGCAGTATTTT. The chain employs TRBV2 and TRBJ2-3; 8 bases line up with TRBD2. The CDR3 contains 15 residues. Trimming removed 9 bases from V and 5 bases from J; junction bases left unmatched: 13. Germline values: CDR1 SNHLY, CDR2 FYNNEI.

The table lists this clonotype with many counts. The CDR3 sequence is CATSTSTGLSPLHF. DNA for the CDR3: TGTGCCACCAGCACTTCGACAGGTCTCTCACCCCTCCACTTT. V usage is TRBV15 and J usage is TRBJ1-6, with D perhaps TRBD1 (6 bases). There are 14 residues in the CDR3. The germline CDR1 and CDR2 sequences are LNHNV and YYDKDF (reference sequence). With 4 bases removed from V and 10 bases from J, the gap between germline ends came to 14 bases.

V gene TRBV30 combines with J gene TRBJ2-3; D not certain. The CDR3 contains 17 residues. Trimming shortened V by 4 bases and J by 2 bases, and 22 bases separated the two germline ends. CDR1 GTSNPN and CDR2 SVGIG come from the germline V gene (reference sequence). The CDR3 coding sequence is TGTGCCTGGACACACCCGGCGGTGGCAGTGGACACAGATACGCAGTATTTT. Translated, it gives CAWTHPAVAVDTDTQYF.

As regards this clonotype: Since a much larger clone is just one base distant, this may be a read error. The chain carries TRBV4-3 and TRBJ2-4; D gene unclear. The CDR3 loop spans 12 amino acids. Germline V gene lookup returns CDR1 LGHNA and CDR2 YSLEER. The ends were cut back, 0 bases at V and 9 bases at J, with 6 bases in the middle. The CDR3 here is CASSQDRSIQYF. In DNA form, the CDR3 reads TGCGCCAGCAGCCAAGACAGAAGCATTCAGTACTTC.

This clonotype was counted at least ten times. This chain links TRBV5-1 with TRBJ2-1, with no clear D. Germline-derived CDR1 and CDR2 are SGHRS and YFSETQ. V shed 0 bases and J shed 7 bases, with 8 bases lying between them. The CDR3 totals 13 residues. The CDR3 DNA follows: TGCGCCAGCAGCTTGGATGGTTTTAATGAGCAGTTCTTC. Its protein is CASSLDGFNEQFF.

This clonotype was recorded at least ten times. The CDR3 reads CAWRLRGSGGTGYTF. The CDR3 nucleotides are TGTGCCTGGAGACTAAGGGGGTCAGGGGGCACTGGCTACACCTTC. V gene TRBV30 combines with J gene TRBJ1-2, with 8 bases aligning to TRBD1. Germline V lookup: CDR1 GTSNPN, CDR2 SVGIG (reference sequence). J lost 7 bases, V lost 3 bases, and 13 bases had no gene match. The CDR3 is 15 residues long.

Many counts were recorded for this clonotype. The CDR3 spells CASSSHQPQHF. Here the CDR3 DNA reads TGTGCCAGCAGTTCACATCAGCCCCAGCATTTT. This rearrangement joins TRBV7-9 to TRBJ1-5; D is uncertain. The V gene's germline CDR1 is SEHNR and CDR2 FQNEAQ (reference sequence). V lost 6 bases to trimming and J lost 5 bases, with 5 bases between them. The CDR3 is made up of 11 amino acids.

The chain employs TRBV6-2 or TRBV6-3 and TRBJ2-7; D is perhaps TRBD2 (6 bases). Germline CDR1 is MNHEY and CDR2 is SVGEGT. The CDR3 extends over 13 amino acids. The ends were cut back, 7 bases at V and 3 bases at J, with 13 bases in the middle. The CDR3 loop reads CASIATGGYEQYF. CDR3 nucleotides: TGTGCCAGCATCGCGACCGGGGGCTACGAGCAGTACTTC.

This clonotype was counted many times. This chain joins TRBV6-2 or TRBV6-3 and TRBJ1-5; 9 bases match TRBD1. The CDR3 has 15 amino acids. With V trimmed by 6 bases and J by 7 bases, 10 bases remained unmatched. Germline values: CDR1 MNHEY, CDR2 SVGEGT. The CDR3 sequence: CASRVFGTGSQPQHF. The CDR3 DNA sequence: TGTGCCAGCAGGGTTTTCGGGACAGGGTCCCAGCCCCAGCATTTT.

Remarks on this clonotype: A much larger clone differs from this one at a single base, so this may be a read error. V usage is TRBV29-1 and J usage is TRBJ1-2, with D unresolved. In germline, CDR1 is SQVTM, CDR2 ANQGSEA. The CDR3 runs 13 residues. The CDR3 region is CSVVAPGDYGYAF. The DNA of the CDR3 is TGCAGCGTTGTCGCCCCTGGAGACTATGGCTACGCCTTC.

This clonotype has at least ten counts. V and J are TRBV20-1 and TRBJ2-7, with 7 bases aligning to TRBD2. In germline, CDR1 is DFQATT, CDR2 SNEGSKA (reference sequence). The CDR3 length is 15 residues. With 0 bases clipped from V and 7 bases from J, the junction kept 12 bases outside the gene matches. The CDR3 reads CSARDQASGLGEQYF. In DNA form, the CDR3 reads TGCAGTGCTAGAGATCAGGCTAGCGGCTTGGGGGAGCAGTACTTC.

This clonotype was counted many times. The genes are TRBV28 and TRBJ1-1; D unclear. Trimming cost V 3 bases and J 5 bases, with 16 bases left between them. The CDR3 runs to 15 residues. CDR1 and CDR2 (germline): MDHEN, SYDVKM. CDR3: CASSFSAAPGTEAFF. The DNA of the CDR3 is TGTGCCAGCAGTTTTTCAGCCGCCCCTGGGACTGAAGCTTTCTTT.

The V and J genes are TRBV2 and TRBJ2-3, with no clear D. Trimming stripped 0 bases from V and 0 bases from J, with 4 bases between. CDR1 SNHLY and CDR2 FYNNEI come from the germline V gene. CDR3 length equals 14 residues. CDR3: CASSEAGSTDTQYF. In DNA form, the CDR3 reads TGTGCCAGCAGTGAAGCTGGTAGCACAGATACGCAGTATTTT. The whole variable domain, filled in from reference TRBV2 and TRBJ2-3, reads EPEVTQTPSHQVTQMGQEVILRCVPISNHLYFYWYRQILGQKVEFLVSFYNNEISEKSEIFDDQFSVERPDGSNFTLKIRSTKLEDSAMYFCASSEAGSTDTQYFGPGTRLTVL.

Details on this clonotype: Given a much more abundant clone one base away, this may be a read error. The chain couples TRBV29-1 to TRBJ1-2; possible D gene TRBD1, 6 bases. V lost 4 bases to trimming and J lost 4 bases, with 13 bases between them. The CDR3 covers 13 residues. Germline V gene lookup returns CDR1 SQVTM and CDR2 ANQGSEA. The CDR3 sequence: CSVGSPDSYGYTF. In nucleotides, the CDR3 is TGCAGCGTTGGATCCCCGGACAGCTATGGCTACACCTTC.

This clonotype has at least ten counts. CDR3 region: CASSPTSGSSGANVLTF. The CDR3 bases are TGTGCCAGCAGCCCGACTAGCGGGAGCTCTGGGGCCAACGTCCTGACTTTC. This rearrangement joins TRBV11-2 to TRBJ2-6; TRBD2 matches 12 bases. Germline CDR1 reads SGHAT; CDR2 reads FQNNGV. V shed 5 bases, J shed 0 bases, and the junction held 2 bases outside the gene matches. This CDR3 comprises 17 residues.

This chain joins TRBV10-1 and TRBJ2-3; D uncertain. The CDR3 contains 13 residues. Germline loops: CDR1 WNHNN, CDR2 SYGVQD (reference sequence). The V end was cut by 2 bases, the J end by 2 bases, with 5 bases between. CDR3 in DNA: TGCGCCAGCAGTGAGGGGGTCACAGATACGCAGTATTTT. This sequence encodes CASSEGVTDTQYF.